These 14 T cell receptor beta chains were sequenced from one sample in a study of Graves' ophthalmopathy and Graves' hyperthyroidism. Amplification targeted the TCR beta CDR3 regions, with RNA transcripts as the source material. Following a first-round RT-PCR that used HTBI primers, a second-round multiplex PCR was carried out. Using its own MiXCR run on the multiplex PCR reads, TCRdb lists one record per CDR3 protein. Here the sample spans a few hundred thousand distinct CDR3 sequences, roughly 17% being singletons. Sequencing used peripheral blood. These receptors all come from an adult woman with stable Graves' hyperthyroidism.

Ten or more counts support this clonotype. The CDR3 region has the DNA TGTGCCAGCAGCCCAGGGCTCAGTCAGCCCCAGCATTTT. Translated: CASSPGLSQPQHF. This rearrangement joins TRBV2 to TRBJ1-5; D possibly corresponds to TRBD1 (5 bases). In germline, CDR1 is SNHLY, CDR2 FYNNEI. Between the trimmed V and J ends, which lost 6 bases and 6 bases, there was a span of 12 bases. This CDR3 is built from 13 residues.

The chain links TRBV6-2 or TRBV6-3 to TRBJ2-2; no clear D gene. The CDR3 has 15 amino acids. V was pared by 0 bases and J by 3 bases, with 8 bases between. Germline CDR1 MNHEY, CDR2 SVGEGT. Here the CDR3 reads CASSYSRLHTGELFF. CDR3 coding DNA: TGTGCCAGCAGTTACTCGAGACTGCACACCGGGGAGCTGTTTTTT.

This clonotype was counted ten times or more. The rearrangement joins TRBV30 to TRBJ2-7; D remains ambiguous. V was shortened by 0 bases and J by 6 bases, with 6 bases between the two germline ends. The CDR3 consists of 11 residues. CDR1 GTSNPN and CDR2 SVGIG come from the germline V gene (reference sequence). The CDR3 is CAWSVQSEQYF. The CDR3, as DNA: TGTGCCTGGAGTGTACAGTCCGAGCAGTACTTC.

This clonotype was counted at least ten times. V gene TRBV7-8 combines with J gene TRBJ2-7; D gene unclear. Trimming took 2 bases from V and 5 from J, leaving 13 bases between them. Germline CDR1 reads SGHVS; CDR2 reads FQNEAQ. The CDR3 is 14 amino acids. CDR3 amino acids: CASSLSLGPNEQYF. DNA for the CDR3: TGTGCCAGCAGCTTAAGCCTTGGGCCGAACGAGCAGTACTTC.

This clonotype occurred many times. The chain joins TRBV20-1 to TRBJ2-7; D possibly corresponds to TRBD2 (5 bases). V lost 5 bases, J lost 5 bases, and 10 bases lay in between. From germline, CDR1 is DFQATT and CDR2 SNEGSKA (reference sequence). The CDR3 spans 11 residues. The CDR3 protein is CSALQRDEQYF. Here the CDR3 DNA reads TGCAGTGCTTTACAGAGGGACGAGCAGTACTTC.

This clonotype was counted between two and nine times. This chain joins TRBV6-5 and TRBJ1-5; D is unclear. CDR3 size: 14 residues. In germline, CDR1 is MNHEY, CDR2 SVGAGI. V lost 2 bases and J lost 4, with 9 bases in between. The CDR3 protein is CASSYGSGNQPQHF. The CDR3 nucleotides read TGTGCCAGCAGTTACGGATCGGGGAATCAGCCCCAGCATTTT.

The sample holds a few counts of this clonotype. This rearrangement joins TRBV6-1 to TRBJ2-6; D could derive from TRBD1 or TRBD2 (5 bases each). The CDR3 runs 16 residues. The germline V and J ends were trimmed by 4 bases and 0 bases, with 10 bases remaining between them. Per germline, CDR1 MNHNS and CDR2 SASEGT. CDR3 loop: CASSATGGSGANVLTF. Written as DNA, the CDR3 is TGTGCCAGCAGTGCTACAGGAGGCTCTGGGGCCAACGTCCTGACTTTC.

In this sample, this clonotype turned up many times. The chain couples TRBV7-9 to TRBJ1-1, with D possibly matching TRBD1 (5 bases). Trimming pared 1 base from V and 3 bases from J, leaving 9 bases between. Germline V gene lookup returns CDR1 SEHNR and CDR2 FQNEAQ (reference sequence). CDR3 length equals 14 residues. This CDR3 is CASSLEQVDTEAFF. DNA for the CDR3: TGTGCCAGCAGCTTAGAACAGGTGGACACTGAAGCTTTCTTT.

This clonotype showed up many times. The genes are TRBV28 and TRBJ2-7; D possibly corresponds to TRBD1 (5 bases). This CDR3 has 13 residues. V shed 5 bases and J shed 2 bases, with 10 bases lying between them. Germline lookup yields CDR1 MDHEN and CDR2 SYDVKM. The CDR3 sequence: CASSPDKTYEQYF. CDR3 nucleotides: TGTGCCAGCAGTCCGGACAAGACCTACGAGCAGTACTTC.

The CDR3 DNA reads as TGTGCCAGCAGACCCAGACAGGGGTTGAGCTCTGAAGCTTTCTTT. Translating it yields CASRPRQGLSSEAFF. This chain joins TRBV25-1 and TRBJ1-1, with 8 bases fitting TRBD1. V shed 6 bases and J 6 bases; nucleotides not matched to a gene: 12. CDR1 and CDR2 (germline): MGHDK, SYGVNS. This CDR3 region has 15 residues. Variable domain in full (rest from reference TRBV25-1 and TRBJ1-1): EADIYQTPRYLVIGTGKKITLECSQTMGHDKMYWYQQDPGMELHLIHYSYGVNSTEKGDLSSESTVSRIRTEHFPLTLESARPSHTSQYLCASRPRQGLSSEAFFGQGTRLTVV.

This clonotype was seen at least ten times. The chain recombines TRBV28 with TRBJ2-5, with D perhaps matching TRBD2 (7 bases). Germline CDR1 MDHEN, CDR2 SYDVKM. This CDR3 contains 18 residues. V was trimmed by 8 bases and J by 0 bases, leaving 25 bases between them. The CDR3 DNA reads as TGTGCCAGCGGAACCCGTTCAGTCAGGGGAGGGGACCAAGAGACCCAGTACTTC. It is translated as CASGTRSVRGGDQETQYF.

In its sample, this clonotype was seen many times. The genes are TRBV20-1 and TRBJ2-7; the match to TRBD2 covers 10 bases. CDR1 is DFQATT, CDR2 SNEGSKA, per germline (reference sequence). Trimming removed 6 bases from V and 5 bases from J; junction bases left unmatched: 10. The CDR3 runs 14 residues. The CDR3 DNA reads TGCAGTGCCCTATCTAGCGGGAGTAAGGACGAGCAGTACTTC. This translates into CSALSSGSKDEQYF.

Remarks on this clonotype: Because the CDR3 is missing its conserved closing phenylalanine or tryptophan, this is likely a read error. The chain couples TRBV11-1 to TRBJ2-7; TRBD2 matches at 10 bases. The J call is doubtful: the DNA matches TRBJ2-1 better. Germline CDR1 is SGHAT and CDR2 is FQDESV (reference sequence). The CDR3 has 17 residues. The CDR3 spells CASSLPKAGGEYNEQFY. In DNA form, the CDR3 reads TGTGCCAGCAGCTTACCCAAAGCGGGAGGGGAGTACAATGAGCAGTTCTAC.

The table lists this clonotype with many counts. The chain is built from TRBV28 and TRBJ1-5; TRBD1 matches 7 bases. Germline CDR1 MDHEN, CDR2 SYDVKM. CDR3 length: 17 amino acids. Trimming removed 1 base from V and 0 bases from J; junction bases left unmatched: 6. As DNA, the CDR3 is TGTGCCAGCAGTTTATCGGGACAGTTCTATAGCAATCAGCCCCAGCATTTT. Protein sequence: CASSLSGQFYSNQPQHF.